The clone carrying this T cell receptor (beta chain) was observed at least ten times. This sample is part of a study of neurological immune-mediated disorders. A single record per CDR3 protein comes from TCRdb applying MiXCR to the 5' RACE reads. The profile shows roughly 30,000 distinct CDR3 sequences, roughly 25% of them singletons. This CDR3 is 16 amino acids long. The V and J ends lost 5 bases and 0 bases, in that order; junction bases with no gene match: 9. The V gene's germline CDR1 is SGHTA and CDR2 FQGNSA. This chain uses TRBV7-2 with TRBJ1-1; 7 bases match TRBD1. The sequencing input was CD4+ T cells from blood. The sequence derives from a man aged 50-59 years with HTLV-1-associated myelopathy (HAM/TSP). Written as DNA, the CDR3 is TGTGCCAGCAGCAGGCGGACAGGCCTAATGAACACTGAAGCTTTCTTT. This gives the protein CASSRRTGLMNTEAFF.